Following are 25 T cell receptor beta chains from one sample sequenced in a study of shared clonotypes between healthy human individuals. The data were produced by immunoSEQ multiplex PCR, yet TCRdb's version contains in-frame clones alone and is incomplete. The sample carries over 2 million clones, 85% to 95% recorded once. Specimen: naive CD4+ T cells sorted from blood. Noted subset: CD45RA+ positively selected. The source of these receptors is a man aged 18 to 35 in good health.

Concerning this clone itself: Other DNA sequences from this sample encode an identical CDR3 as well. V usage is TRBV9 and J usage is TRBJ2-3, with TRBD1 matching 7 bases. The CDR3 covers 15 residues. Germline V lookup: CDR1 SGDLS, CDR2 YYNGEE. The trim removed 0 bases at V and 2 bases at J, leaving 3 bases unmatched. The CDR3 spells CASSVEDRTTDTQYF. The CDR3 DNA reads TGTGCCAGCAGCGTAGAGGACAGGACCACAGATACGCAGTATTTT.

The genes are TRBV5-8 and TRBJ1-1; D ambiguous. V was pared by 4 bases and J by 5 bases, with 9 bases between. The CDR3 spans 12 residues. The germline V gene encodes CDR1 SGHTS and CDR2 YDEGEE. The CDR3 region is CASSPLVTEAFF. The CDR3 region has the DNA TGTGCCAGCAGCCCCTTGGTGACTGAAGCTTTCTTT.

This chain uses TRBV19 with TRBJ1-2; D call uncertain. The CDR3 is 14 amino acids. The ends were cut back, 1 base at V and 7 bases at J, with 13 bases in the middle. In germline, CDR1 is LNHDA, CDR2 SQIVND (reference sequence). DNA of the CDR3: TGTGCCAGTAGTATAGGAATCCCACAGCCTGGCTACACCTTC. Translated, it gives CASSIGIPQPGYTF.

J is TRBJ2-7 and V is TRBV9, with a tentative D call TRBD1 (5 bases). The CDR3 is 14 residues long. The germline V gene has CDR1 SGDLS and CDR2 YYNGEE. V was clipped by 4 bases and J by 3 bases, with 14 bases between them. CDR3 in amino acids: CASSPRFTGYEQYF. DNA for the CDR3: TGTGCCAGCAGCCCCCGATTCACAGGCTACGAGCAGTACTTC.

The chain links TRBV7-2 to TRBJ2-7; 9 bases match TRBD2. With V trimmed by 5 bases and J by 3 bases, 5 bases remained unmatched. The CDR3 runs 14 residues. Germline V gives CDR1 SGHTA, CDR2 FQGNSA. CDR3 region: CASSPSGAYYEQYF. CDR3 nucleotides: TGTGCCAGCAGCCCTAGCGGGGCCTACTACGAGCAGTACTTC.

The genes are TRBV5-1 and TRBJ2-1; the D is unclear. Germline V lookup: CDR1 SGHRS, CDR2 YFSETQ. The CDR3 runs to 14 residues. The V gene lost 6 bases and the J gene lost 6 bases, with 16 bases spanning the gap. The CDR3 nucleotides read TGCGCCAGCACCATCTTACCGGTCTCCAATGAGCAGTTCTTC. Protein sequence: CASTILPVSNEQFF.

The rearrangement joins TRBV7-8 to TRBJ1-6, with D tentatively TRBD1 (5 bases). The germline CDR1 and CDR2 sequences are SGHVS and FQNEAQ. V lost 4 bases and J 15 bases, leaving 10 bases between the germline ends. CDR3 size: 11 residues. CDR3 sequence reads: CASSSGGRLHF. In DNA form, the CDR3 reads TGTGCCAGCAGCTCCGGGGGACGCCTCCACTTT.

CDR3 DNA: TGCGCCAGCAGTGAAAAGGACTATGGCTACACCTTC. As protein: CASSEKDYGYTF. This chain connects TRBV10-2 to TRBJ1-2; D is unresolved. This CDR3 contains 12 residues. CDR1 is WSHSY and CDR2 is SAAADI in the germline V gene. Trimming took 3 bases from V and 3 from J, leaving 5 bases between them.

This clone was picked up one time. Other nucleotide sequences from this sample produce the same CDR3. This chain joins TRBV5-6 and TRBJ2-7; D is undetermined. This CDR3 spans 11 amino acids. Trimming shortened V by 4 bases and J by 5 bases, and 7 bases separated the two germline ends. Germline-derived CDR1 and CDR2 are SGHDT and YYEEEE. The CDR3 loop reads CASSLAHEQYF. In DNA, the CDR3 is TGTGCCAGCAGCCTGGCCCACGAGCAGTACTTC. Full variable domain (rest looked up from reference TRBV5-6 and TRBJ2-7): DAGVTQSPTHLIKTRGQQVTLRCSPKSGHDTVSWYQQALGQGPQFIFQYYEEEERQRGNFPDRFSGHQFPNYSSELNVNALLLGDSALYLCASSLAHEQYFGPGTRLTVT.

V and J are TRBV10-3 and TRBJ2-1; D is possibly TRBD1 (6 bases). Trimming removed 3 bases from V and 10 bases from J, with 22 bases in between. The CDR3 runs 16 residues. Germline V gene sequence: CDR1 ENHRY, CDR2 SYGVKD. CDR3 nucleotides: TGTGCCATCAGTGACAGGGGCGGGTTCTCCGAACGGGAGCAGTTCTTC. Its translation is CAISDRGGFSEREQFF.

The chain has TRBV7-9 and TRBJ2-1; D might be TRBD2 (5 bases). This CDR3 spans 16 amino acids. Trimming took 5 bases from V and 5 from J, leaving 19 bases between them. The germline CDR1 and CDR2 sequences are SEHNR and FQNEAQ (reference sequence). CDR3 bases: TGTGCCAGCAGCAGCCGTGATAACAGCGGCCACAATGAGCAGTTCTTC. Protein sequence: CASSSRDNSGHNEQFF.

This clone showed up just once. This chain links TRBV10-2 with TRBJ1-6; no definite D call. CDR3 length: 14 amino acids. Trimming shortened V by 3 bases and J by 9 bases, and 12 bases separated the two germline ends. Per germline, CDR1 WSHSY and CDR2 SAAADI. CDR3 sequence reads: CASSENSMGSPLHF. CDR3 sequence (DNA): TGCGCCAGCAGTGAAAACAGCATGGGTTCACCCCTCCACTTT.

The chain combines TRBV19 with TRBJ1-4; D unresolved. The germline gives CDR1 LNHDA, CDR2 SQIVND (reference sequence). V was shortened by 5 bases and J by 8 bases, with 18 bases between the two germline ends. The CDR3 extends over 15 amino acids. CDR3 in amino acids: CASSQAEGLREKLFF. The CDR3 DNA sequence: TGTGCCAGTAGTCAGGCCGAGGGCCTAAGGGAAAAACTGTTTTTT.

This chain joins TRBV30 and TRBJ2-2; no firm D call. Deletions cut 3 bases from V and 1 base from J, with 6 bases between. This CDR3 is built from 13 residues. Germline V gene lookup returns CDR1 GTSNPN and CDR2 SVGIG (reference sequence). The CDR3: CAWRSGNTGELFF. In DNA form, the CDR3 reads TGTGCCTGGAGGTCAGGGAACACCGGGGAGCTGTTTTTT.

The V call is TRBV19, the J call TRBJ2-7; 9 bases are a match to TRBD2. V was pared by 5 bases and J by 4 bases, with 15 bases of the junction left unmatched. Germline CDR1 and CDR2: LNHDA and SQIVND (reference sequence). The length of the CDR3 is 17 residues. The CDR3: CASSPGLAVWGKYEQYF. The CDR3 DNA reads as TGTGCCAGTAGTCCGGGACTAGCAGTTTGGGGGAAATACGAGCAGTACTTC.

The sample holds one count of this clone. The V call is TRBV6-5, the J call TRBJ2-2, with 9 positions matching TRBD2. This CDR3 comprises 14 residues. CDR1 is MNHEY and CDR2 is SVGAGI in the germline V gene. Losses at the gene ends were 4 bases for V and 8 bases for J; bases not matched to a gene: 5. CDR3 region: CASSSIAGAGELFF. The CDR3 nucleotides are TGTGCCAGCAGTTCAATAGCGGGAGCAGGGGAGCTGTTTTTT.

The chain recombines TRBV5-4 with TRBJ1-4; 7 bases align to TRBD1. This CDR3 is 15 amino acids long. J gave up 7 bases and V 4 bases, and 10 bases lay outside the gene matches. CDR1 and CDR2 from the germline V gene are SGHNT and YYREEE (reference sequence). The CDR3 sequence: CASSQRDSASEKLFF. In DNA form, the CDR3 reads TGTGCCAGCAGCCAACGGGACAGCGCGAGTGAAAAACTGTTTTTT.

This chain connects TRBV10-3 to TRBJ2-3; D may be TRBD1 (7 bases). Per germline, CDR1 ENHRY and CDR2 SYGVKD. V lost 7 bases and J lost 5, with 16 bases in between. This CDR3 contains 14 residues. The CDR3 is CAIMDRRGEDTQYF. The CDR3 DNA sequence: TGTGCCATCATGGACAGGCGGGGTGAAGATACGCAGTATTTT.

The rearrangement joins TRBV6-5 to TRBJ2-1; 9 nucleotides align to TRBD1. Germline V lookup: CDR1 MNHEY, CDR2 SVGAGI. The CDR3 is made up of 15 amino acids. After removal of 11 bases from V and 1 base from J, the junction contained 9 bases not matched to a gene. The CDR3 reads CASLGQGGSYNEQFF. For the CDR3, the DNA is TGTGCCTCTTTGGGACAGGGCGGATCCTACAATGAGCAGTTCTTC.

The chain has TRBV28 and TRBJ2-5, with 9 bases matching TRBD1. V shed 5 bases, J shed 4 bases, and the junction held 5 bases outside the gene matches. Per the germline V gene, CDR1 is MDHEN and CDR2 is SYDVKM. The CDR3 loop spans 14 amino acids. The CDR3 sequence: CASSATGGGETQYF. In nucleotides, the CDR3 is TGTGCCAGCAGTGCTACAGGGGGCGGAGAGACCCAGTACTTC.

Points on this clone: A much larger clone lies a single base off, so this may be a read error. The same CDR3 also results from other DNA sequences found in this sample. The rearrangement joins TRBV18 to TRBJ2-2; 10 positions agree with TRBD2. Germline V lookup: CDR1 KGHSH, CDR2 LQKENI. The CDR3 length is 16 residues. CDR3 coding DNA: TGTGCCAGCTCACAGTTGGGACTAGCGAACACTGGGGAGCTGTTTTTT. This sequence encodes CASSQLGLANTGELFF.

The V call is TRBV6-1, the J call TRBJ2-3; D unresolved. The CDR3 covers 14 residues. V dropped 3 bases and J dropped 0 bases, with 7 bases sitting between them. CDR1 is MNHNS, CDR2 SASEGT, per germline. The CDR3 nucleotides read TGTGCCAGCAGTGATGTAACTAGCACAGATACGCAGTATTTT. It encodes CASSDVTSTDTQYF.

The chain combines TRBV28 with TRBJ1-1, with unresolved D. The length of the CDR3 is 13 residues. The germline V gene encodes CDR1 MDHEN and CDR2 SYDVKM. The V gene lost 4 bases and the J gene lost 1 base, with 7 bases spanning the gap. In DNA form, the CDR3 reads TGTGCCAGCAGTTCTCCAAAGAACACTGAAGCTTTCTTT. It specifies CASSSPKNTEAFF. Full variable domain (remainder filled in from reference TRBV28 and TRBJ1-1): DVKVTQSSRYLVKRTGEKVFLECVQDMDHENMFWYRQDPGLGLRLIYFSYDVKMKEKGDIPEGYSVSREKKERFSLILESASTNQTSMYLCASSSPKNTEAFFGQGTRLTVV.

The CDR3 DNA is TGTGCCAGCAGCCCTAGAGTAAGCTCCTACAATGAGCAGTTCTTC. This codes for CASSPRVSSYNEQFF. V and J are TRBV7-9 and TRBJ2-1; no definite D call. The ends were cut back, 5 bases at V and 0 bases at J, with 11 bases in the middle. The length of the CDR3 is 15 residues. The germline gives CDR1 SEHNR, CDR2 FQNEAQ (reference sequence).

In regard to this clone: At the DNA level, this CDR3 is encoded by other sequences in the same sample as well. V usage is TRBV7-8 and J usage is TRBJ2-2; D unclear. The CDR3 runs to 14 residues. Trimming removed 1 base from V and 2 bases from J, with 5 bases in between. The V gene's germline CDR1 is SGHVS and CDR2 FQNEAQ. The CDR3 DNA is TGTGCCAGCAGCTTAGGGAGCAACACCGGGGAGCTGTTTTTT. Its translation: CASSLGSNTGELFF.